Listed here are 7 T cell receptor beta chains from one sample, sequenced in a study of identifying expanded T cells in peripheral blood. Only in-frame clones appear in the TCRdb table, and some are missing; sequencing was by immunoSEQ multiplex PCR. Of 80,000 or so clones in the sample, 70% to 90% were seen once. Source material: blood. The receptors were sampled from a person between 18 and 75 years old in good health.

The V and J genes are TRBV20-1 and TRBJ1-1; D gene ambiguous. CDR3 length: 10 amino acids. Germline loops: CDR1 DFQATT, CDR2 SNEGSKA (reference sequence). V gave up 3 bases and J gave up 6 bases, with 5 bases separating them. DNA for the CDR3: TGCAGTGCTAGTTGGGCTGAAGCTTTCTTT. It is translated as CSASWAEAFF.

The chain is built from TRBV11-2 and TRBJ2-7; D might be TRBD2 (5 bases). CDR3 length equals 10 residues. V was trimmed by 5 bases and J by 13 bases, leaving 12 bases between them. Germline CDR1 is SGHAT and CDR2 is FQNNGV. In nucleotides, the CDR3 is TGTGCCAGCAGCAAAACCGGGATCTACTTC. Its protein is CASSKTGIYF.

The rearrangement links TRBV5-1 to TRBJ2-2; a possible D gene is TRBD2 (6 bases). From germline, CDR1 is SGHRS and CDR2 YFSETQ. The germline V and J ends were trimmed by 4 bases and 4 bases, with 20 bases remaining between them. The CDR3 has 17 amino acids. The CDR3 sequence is CASSPSGSSAGTGELFF. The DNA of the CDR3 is TGCGCCAGCAGCCCCTCCGGATCTAGCGCCGGCACCGGGGAGCTGTTTTTT.

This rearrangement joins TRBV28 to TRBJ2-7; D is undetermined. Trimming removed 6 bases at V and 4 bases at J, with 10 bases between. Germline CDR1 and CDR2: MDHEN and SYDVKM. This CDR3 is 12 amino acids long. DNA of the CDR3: TGTGCCAGCAGCCGACCTCTATACGAGCAGTACTTC. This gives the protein CASSRPLYEQYF.

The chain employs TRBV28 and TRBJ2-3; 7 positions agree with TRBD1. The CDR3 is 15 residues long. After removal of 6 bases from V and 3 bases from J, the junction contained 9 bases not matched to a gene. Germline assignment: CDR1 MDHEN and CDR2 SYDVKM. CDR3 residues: CASSHDRETTDTQYF. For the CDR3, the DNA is TGTGCCAGCAGCCACGACAGGGAAACGACAGATACGCAGTATTTT.

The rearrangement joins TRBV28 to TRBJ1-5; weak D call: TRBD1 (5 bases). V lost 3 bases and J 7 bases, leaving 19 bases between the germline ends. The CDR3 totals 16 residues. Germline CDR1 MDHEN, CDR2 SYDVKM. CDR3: CASSLGGWRGGQPQHF. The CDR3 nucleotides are TGTGCCAGCAGTTTGGGGGGTTGGAGGGGTGGGCAGCCCCAGCATTTT.

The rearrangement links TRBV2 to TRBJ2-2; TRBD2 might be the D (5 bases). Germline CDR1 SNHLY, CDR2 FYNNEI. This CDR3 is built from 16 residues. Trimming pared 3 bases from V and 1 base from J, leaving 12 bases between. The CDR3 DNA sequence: TGTGCCAGCAGTGAGCTGACTATCCGGAACACCGGGGAGCTGTTTTTT. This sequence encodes CASSELTIRNTGELFF.